Presented here are 3 T cell receptor beta chains from one specimen sequenced in a study of blood T cells in healthy people across ages. A second PCR, run for roughly 7 to 11 cycles, used a sample-barcoded 5' primer plus a J-beta primer mix. A single record per CDR3 protein comes from TCRdb applying MiXCR to the 5' RACE reads. The sample holds some 1.1 million distinct CDR3 sequences, around two fifths seen once. The sequenced material came from blood. The receptors shown here come from a man aged 18 to 29 in good health.

V is TRBV3-1 and J is TRBJ1-4; 8 nucleotides line up with TRBD1. Germline V gene sequence: CDR1 LGHDT, CDR2 YNNKEL (reference sequence). The V gene end was trimmed by 5 bases and the J gene end by 2 bases; junction bases not matched to a gene: 4. CDR3 length: 15 amino acids. The DNA for the CDR3 is TGTGCCAGCAGCTTTCGGACAGGGACTAATGAAAAACTGTTTTTT. Protein: CASSFRTGTNEKLFF. Variable domain in full (rest from reference TRBV3-1 and TRBJ1-4): DTAVSQTPKYLVTQMGNDKSIKCEQNLGHDTMYWYKQDSKKFLKIMFSYNNKELIINETVPNRFSPKSPDKAHLNLHINSLELGDSAVYFCASSFRTGTNEKLFFGSGTQLSVL.

The chain combines TRBV2 with TRBJ1-6, with D unresolved. Germline V CDR1 and CDR2: SNHLY, FYNNEI. V lost 5 bases and J lost 8, with 7 bases in between. The CDR3 sequence is 12 residues long. This CDR3 reads CASSPPDSPLHF. DNA of the CDR3: TGTGCCAGCAGTCCCCCCGATTCACCCCTCCACTTT.

This clonotype has just a few counts. CDR3 in amino acids: CASSRGGGNQPQHF. The CDR3 region has the DNA TGTGCCAGCTCCCGGGGTGGTGGAAATCAGCCCCAGCATTTT. The chain couples TRBV6-2 or TRBV6-3 to TRBJ1-5; no definite D call. The CDR3 loop spans 14 amino acids. Germline CDR1 and CDR2: MNHEY and SVGEGT. V dropped 8 bases and J dropped 4 bases, with 15 bases sitting between them.